The 28 T cell receptor beta chains below all came from one sample that was sequenced in a study of shared clonotypes between healthy human individuals (dated by TCRdb to 2020 to 2022). Receptor libraries were prepared by the immunoSEQ multiplex PCR assay. As stored in TCRdb, this immuneACCESS dataset retains in-frame rearrangements with V and J assigned. A fraction of the clones does not appear; measured against another copy, unresolved V genes explain less than half of the discrepancy, and the remainder lacks a known reason. Present in this sample are about 2.4 million clones, roughly nine tenths of which were seen just once. Of the sample, over 0.12% is held by the ten largest clones. What was sequenced was naive CD4+ T cells sorted from blood. This specimen's cell subset or site label, interpreted: CD45RA+ positively selected. These receptors all come from a man younger than 35 in good health.

The chain combines TRBV6-1 with TRBJ1-4, with a tentative D call TRBD1 (5 bases). Between the trimmed V and J ends, which lost 10 bases and 2 bases, there was a span of 17 bases. Germline-derived CDR1 and CDR2 are MNHNS and SASEGT. CDR3 length equals 15 residues. In nucleotides, the CDR3 is TGTGCCACCTCCGTCGCGGGACGGACTAATGAAAAACTGTTTTTT. This codes for CATSVAGRTNEKLFF.

This chain joins TRBV5-1 and TRBJ2-1; D tentatively fits TRBD1 or TRBD2 (6 bases each). Germline loops: CDR1 SGHRS, CDR2 YFSETQ. The V and J ends lost 2 bases and 6 bases respectively, with 15 bases between them. The CDR3 loop spans 15 amino acids. The CDR3 is CASSLGRGPSNEQFF. Here the CDR3 DNA reads TGCGCCAGCAGCTTAGGACGGGGGCCCTCCAATGAGCAGTTCTTC.

The rearrangement joins TRBV4-3 to TRBJ2-5, with 8 bases matching TRBD2. J lost 2 bases, V lost 4 bases, and 12 bases had no gene match. This CDR3 is 17 amino acids long. Per germline, CDR1 LGHNA and CDR2 YSLEER. DNA of the CDR3: TGCGCCAGCAGCCGGGTGTTCGGAACTAGCGGTCAAGAGACCCAGTACTTC. Protein: CASSRVFGTSGQETQYF.

This chain uses TRBV6-5 with TRBJ2-3; D gene ambiguous. The CDR3 has 11 residues. The V end lost 7 bases, the J end lost 3 bases, and 5 bases lay between the germline ends. Germline lookup yields CDR1 MNHEY and CDR2 SVGAGI. The CDR3 region has the DNA TGTGCCAGCATAGGGACAGATACGCAGTATTTT. Translation gives CASIGTDTQYF.

Remarks on this clone: This sample includes further DNA sequences coding for the same CDR3. The chain joins TRBV5-4 to TRBJ2-3; possibly TRBD1 for D (6 bases). This CDR3 is built from 13 residues. V was shortened by 2 bases and J by 3 bases, with 7 bases between the two germline ends. The germline V gene has CDR1 SGHNT and CDR2 YYREEE (reference sequence). As DNA, the CDR3 is TGTGCCAGCAGCTTACAGGGTACAGATACGCAGTATTTT. Protein product: CASSLQGTDTQYF.

This rearrangement joins TRBV11-2 to TRBJ1-3; a possible D gene is TRBD1 (5 bases). The germline gives CDR1 SGHAT, CDR2 FQNNGV. The CDR3 consists of 14 residues. V dropped 3 bases and J dropped 2 bases, with 8 bases sitting between them. The CDR3 nucleotides are TGTGCCAGCAGCTTGCGACAGACTGGAAACACCATATATTTT. Its translation is CASSLRQTGNTIYF.

Details on this clone: Other DNA sequences in this specimen translate into the identical CDR3. V gene TRBV10-1 combines with J gene TRBJ2-2; maybe TRBD1 (5 bases). The CDR3 spans 14 residues. The ends were cut back, 4 bases at V and 2 bases at J, with 8 bases in the middle. The germline gives CDR1 WNHNN, CDR2 SYGVQD (reference sequence). CDR3 nucleotide sequence: TGCGCCAGCAGTGGACAGCCCAACACCGGGGAGCTGTTTTTT. Protein: CASSGQPNTGELFF.

This chain uses TRBV6-1 with TRBJ2-1, with 8 positions matching TRBD1. This CDR3 comprises 15 residues. Germline CDR1 and CDR2: MNHNS and SASEGT. The junction had 7 bases not matched to a gene; V was cut back by 5 bases and J by 4 bases. Here the CDR3 reads CASSPPGTGYNEQFF. In nucleotides, the CDR3 is TGTGCCAGCAGTCCTCCCGGGACAGGTTACAATGAGCAGTTCTTC.

This clone was picked up a small number of times. Other DNA sequences in this sample translate to the same CDR3. The rearrangement links TRBV6-1 to TRBJ1-1; no clear D. This CDR3 region has 11 residues. The V end was cut by 6 bases, the J end by 1 base, with 3 bases between. The V gene's germline CDR1 is MNHNS and CDR2 SASEGT. The chain's CDR3 is CASRRNTEAFF. The CDR3 nucleotides are TGTGCCAGCAGACGGAACACTGAAGCTTTCTTT.

The V and J genes are TRBV7-8 and TRBJ2-7; 11 nucleotides match TRBD2. The CDR3 is 16 residues long. Losses at the gene ends were 1 base for V and 3 bases for J; bases not matched to a gene: 5. Germline V lookup: CDR1 SGHVS, CDR2 FQNEAQ. This chain's CDR3 is CASSLGLAGSRYEQYF. DNA of the CDR3: TGTGCCAGCAGCTTAGGACTAGCGGGGTCACGCTACGAGCAGTACTTC.

In its sample, this clone was seen once. The rearrangement links TRBV27 to TRBJ2-7; possibly TRBD1 for D (8 bases). V lost 5 bases to trimming and J lost 2 bases, with 19 bases between them. Germline assignment: CDR1 MNHEY and CDR2 SMNVEV (reference sequence). This CDR3 has 16 residues. The CDR3 sequence: CASSGGGQALPYEQYF. CDR3 DNA: TGTGCCAGCAGTGGGGGGGGACAGGCCCTCCCCTACGAGCAGTACTTC.

This rearrangement joins TRBV6-6 to TRBJ1-6; 8 bases are a match to TRBD1. Trimming cost V 2 bases and J 9 bases; bases outside gene matches: 9. The CDR3 totals 16 residues. Germline V gives CDR1 MNHNY, CDR2 SVGAGI (reference sequence). The DNA for the CDR3 is TGTGCCAGCAGTTACACCCACAGGGGGAACGGTTCACCCCTCCACTTT. It codes for CASSYTHRGNGSPLHF.

The chain has TRBV5-1 and TRBJ1-4; 8 positions match TRBD1. Germline CDR1 is SGHRS and CDR2 is YFSETQ. V shed 1 base and J 5 bases; nucleotides not matched to a gene: 4. The CDR3 has 15 amino acids. In DNA, the CDR3 is TGCGCCAGCAGCTTGATTACAGGGGGAAATGAAAAACTGTTTTTT. Amino acid sequence: CASSLITGGNEKLFF.

Of note for this clone: Other DNA sequences in the same sample also yield this CDR3. V gene TRBV5-6 combines with J gene TRBJ1-2; unclear D gene. The germline V gene has CDR1 SGHDT and CDR2 YYEEEE. The ends were cut back, 0 bases at V and 0 bases at J, with 3 bases in the middle. The CDR3 contains 13 residues. The CDR3 bases are TGTGCCAGCAGCTTGGTTGCTAACTATGGCTACACCTTC. This gives the protein CASSLVANYGYTF. Supplemented by reference TRBV5-6 and TRBJ1-2, the full variable domain reads DAGVTQSPTHLIKTRGQQVTLRCSPKSGHDTVSWYQQALGQGPQFIFQYYEEEERQRGNFPDRFSGHQFPNYSSELNVNALLLGDSALYLCASSLVANYGYTFGSGTRLTVV.

The rearrangement joins TRBV5-1 to TRBJ2-2, with D hard to call. Germline V gene sequence: CDR1 SGHRS, CDR2 YFSETQ. V lost 4 bases, J lost 6 bases, and 13 bases lay in between. This CDR3 has 14 amino acids. CDR3 in amino acids: CASSGSRLPGELFF. The CDR3 coding sequence is TGCGCCAGCAGCGGGTCCAGGTTACCCGGGGAGCTGTTTTTT.

In its sample, this clone was seen once. J is TRBJ2-7 and V is TRBV28; TRBD1 agrees at 7 bases. CDR1 and CDR2 (germline): MDHEN, SYDVKM. This CDR3 has 14 amino acids. The junction had 3 bases not matched to a gene; V was cut back by 1 base and J by 3 bases. This chain's CDR3 is CASSLSGTDYEQYF. The CDR3 bases are TGTGCCAGCAGTTTATCCGGGACAGACTACGAGCAGTACTTC.

The sample holds one count of this clone. The rearrangement links TRBV20-1 to TRBJ1-2, with D perhaps matching TRBD1 (6 bases). V was trimmed by 5 bases and J by 8 bases, leaving 12 bases between them. Germline V lookup: CDR1 DFQATT, CDR2 SNEGSKA (reference sequence). This CDR3 has 11 amino acids. CDR3 residues: CSAGGSGGYTF. The CDR3 region has the DNA TGCAGTGCTGGGGGCAGCGGAGGCTACACCTTC.

Note on this clone: An end of the junction differs from the germline gene, which may be a read error. The genes are TRBV10-3 and TRBJ1-3; 8 nucleotides agree with TRBD1. CDR1 is ENHRY, CDR2 SYGVKD, per germline. The CDR3 runs to 13 residues. CDR3 sequence: CAISESEDRGWDF. DNA for the CDR3: TGTGCCATCAGTGAGTCGGAAGACAGGGGATGGGATTTT.

This rearrangement joins TRBV9 to TRBJ2-1, with 11 positions matching TRBD2. In germline, CDR1 is SGDLS, CDR2 YYNGEE. The CDR3 contains 16 residues. V shed 1 base, J shed 9 bases, and the junction held 9 bases outside the gene matches. For the CDR3, the DNA is TGTGCCAGCAGCGTAAGTGTGCTAGCGGGAGGTACTGAGCAGTTCTTC. This sequence encodes CASSVSVLAGGTEQFF.

This clone is a singleton in its sample. V and J are TRBV2 and TRBJ2-1, with D perhaps given as TRBD1 or TRBD2 (5 bases each). Germline V lookup: CDR1 SNHLY, CDR2 FYNNEI. The CDR3 contains 13 residues. V shed 4 bases and J shed 4 bases, with 8 bases lying between them. CDR3 nucleotide sequence: TGTGCCAGCAGTGTGGGGGAATACAATGAGCAGTTCTTC. Translation gives CASSVGEYNEQFF.

This rearrangement joins TRBV25-1 to TRBJ1-2, with a tentative D call TRBD1 (5 bases). The ends were cut back, 4 bases at V and 7 bases at J, with 13 bases in the middle. Germline V lookup: CDR1 MGHDK, CDR2 SYGVNS. This CDR3 is built from 13 residues. CDR3 bases: TGTGCCAGCAGTGGCTCAGGGCGAGGTGGCTACACCTTC. It codes for CASSGSGRGGYTF.

Worth noting for this clone: Other DNA sequences in this sample translate to the same CDR3. V usage is TRBV6-5 and J usage is TRBJ2-7, with 11 bases that match TRBD1. Germline V gives CDR1 MNHEY, CDR2 SVGAGI. This CDR3 is built from 15 residues. Trimming cost V 6 bases and J 3 bases; bases outside gene matches: 7. CDR3 nucleotide sequence: TGTGCCAGCAGCAGCCGGGACAGGGGGAACTACGAGCAGTACTTC. It yields the protein CASSSRDRGNYEQYF.

The chain carries TRBV12-5 and TRBJ2-3, with 10 bases aligning to TRBD1. The CDR3 extends over 14 amino acids. The germline CDR1 and CDR2 sequences are LGHNT and FRNRAP. Germline trimming cut 6 bases from V and 4 bases from J; bases unmatched to any gene: 4. The DNA of the CDR3 is TGTGCTAGTGGGGGACAGGGGAGCTCAGATACGCAGTATTTT. The encoded protein is CASGGQGSSDTQYF. Together with reference TRBV12-5 and TRBJ2-3, the CDR3 gives the full variable domain: DARVTQTPRHKVTEMGQEVTMRCQPILGHNTVFWYRQTMMQGLELLAYFRNRAPLDDSGMPKDRFSAEMPDATLATLKIQPSEPRDSAVYFCASGGQGSSDTQYFGPGTRLTVL.

This rearrangement joins TRBV28 to TRBJ2-7; D may be TRBD2 (6 bases). Trimming removed 4 bases at V and 2 bases at J, with 12 bases between. The germline CDR1 and CDR2 sequences are MDHEN and SYDVKM. This CDR3 comprises 14 residues. The CDR3 sequence: CASSYRGTTYEQYF. DNA for the CDR3: TGTGCCAGCAGTTACCGGGGGACCACCTACGAGCAGTACTTC. The whole variable domain, remainder taken from reference TRBV28 and TRBJ2-7, is DVKVTQSSRYLVKRTGEKVFLECVQDMDHENMFWYRQDPGLGLRLIYFSYDVKMKEKGDIPEGYSVSREKKERFSLILESASTNQTSMYLCASSYRGTTYEQYFGPGTRLTVT.

The chain links TRBV19 to TRBJ1-1; maybe TRBD1 (5 bases). CDR3 length: 14 residues. The V gene lost 1 base and the J gene lost 6 bases, with 12 bases spanning the gap. CDR1 and CDR2 from the germline V gene are LNHDA and SQIVND (reference sequence). The CDR3 loop reads CASSIGAGSPEAFF. CDR3 nucleotide sequence: TGTGCCAGTAGTATAGGGGCAGGGAGCCCTGAAGCTTTCTTT.

The rearrangement links TRBV5-4 to TRBJ2-7; 8 bases match TRBD2. J lost 2 bases, V lost 6 bases, and 7 bases had no gene match. The CDR3 runs to 14 residues. Looked up from germline, CDR1 is SGHNT and CDR2 is YYREEE (reference sequence). The CDR3 nucleotides are TGTGCCAGCAACCAAGCGGGAGTACCCTACGAGCAGTACTTC. Translating gives CASNQAGVPYEQYF.

This sequence joins TRBV23-1 and TRBJ2-2; TRBD1 agrees at 8 bases. TRBV23-1 is given ORF status, its function remaining uncertain. The CDR3 has 17 residues. The ends lost 3 bases at V and 4 bases at J; junction bases unmatched: 10. For the CDR3, the DNA is TGCGCCAGCAGTCACGGCCAAACGACAGGGGTCACCGGGGAGCTGTTTTTT. Protein sequence: CASSHGQTTGVTGELFF.

V gene TRBV5-1 combines with J gene TRBJ2-7; TRBD2 aligns across 13 bases. Germline V gene sequence: CDR1 SGHRS, CDR2 YFSETQ. With V trimmed by 4 bases and J by 0 bases, 4 bases remained unmatched. The CDR3 runs to 16 residues. DNA for the CDR3: TGCGCCAGCAGCCCAGGGACTAGCGGGGTCTCCTACGAGCAGTACTTC. Translated: CASSPGTSGVSYEQYF.